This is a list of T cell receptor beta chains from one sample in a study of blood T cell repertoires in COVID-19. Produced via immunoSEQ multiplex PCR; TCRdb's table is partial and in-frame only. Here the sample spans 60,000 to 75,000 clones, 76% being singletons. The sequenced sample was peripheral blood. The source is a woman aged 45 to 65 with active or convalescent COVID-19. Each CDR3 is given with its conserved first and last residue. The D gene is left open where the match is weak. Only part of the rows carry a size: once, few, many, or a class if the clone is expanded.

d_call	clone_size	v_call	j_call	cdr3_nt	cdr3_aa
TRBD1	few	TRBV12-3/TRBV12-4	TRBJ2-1	TGTGCCAGCAGTCTGGGACAGGGAAAAGAGCAGTTCTTC	CASSLGQGKEQFF
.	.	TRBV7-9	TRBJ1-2	TGTGCCAGCAGCTTAGAAGCGGGGGGCGGCTACACCTTC	CASSLEAGGGYTF
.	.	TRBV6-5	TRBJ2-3	TGTGCCAGCAACCAAGACGGGACAGATACGCAGTATTTT	CASNQDGTDTQYF
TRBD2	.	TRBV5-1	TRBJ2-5	TGCGCCAGCAGCTTGACTAGCGGGAGTTTGTCCCAGTACTTC	CASSLTSGSLSQYF
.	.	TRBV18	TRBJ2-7	TGTGCCAGCTCACCAGCGGACTACGAGCAGTACTTC	CASSPADYEQYF
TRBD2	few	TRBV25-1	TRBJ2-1	TGTGCCAGCAGTGTACTAGCGGGACCGTACAATGAGCAGTTCTTC	CASSVLAGPYNEQFF
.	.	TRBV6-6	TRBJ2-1	TGTGCCAGCAGTTACTTGCTAGGAACCTACAATGAGCAGTTCTTC	CASSYLLGTYNEQFF
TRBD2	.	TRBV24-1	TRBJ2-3	TGTGCCACCAGTCGGGCGGGAGTCACAGATACGCAGTATTTT	CATSRAGVTDTQYF
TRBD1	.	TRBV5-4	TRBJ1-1	TGTGCCAGCAGCTCGGGACAGGGGCTAGGTTCGGGTGAAGCTTTCTTT	CASSSGQGLGSGEAFF
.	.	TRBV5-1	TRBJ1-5	TGCGCCAGCTCCCCCCAGGGGCCCAATCAGCCCCAGCATTTT	CASSPQGPNQPQHF
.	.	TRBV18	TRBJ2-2	TGTGCCAGCTCACCGAGAGGACAGAACACCGGGGAGCTGTTTTTT	CASSPRGQNTGELFF
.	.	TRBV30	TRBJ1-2	TGTGCCTGGAGTGTGGGGGCATACTATGGCTACACCTTC	CAWSVGAYYGYTF
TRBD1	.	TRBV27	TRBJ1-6	TGTGCCAGCAGTCCCTACAGGGGAGGTAATTCACCCCTCCACTTT	CASSPYRGGNSPLHF
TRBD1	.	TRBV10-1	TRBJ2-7	TGCGCCAGCAGTCCTCGGGGCAGGGGGCCCCACGAGCAGTACTTC	CASSPRGRGPHEQYF
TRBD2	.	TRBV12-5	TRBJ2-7	TGTGCTAGTGGGATTAGCGGGAGCGGCGAGCAGTACTTC	CASGISGSGEQYF
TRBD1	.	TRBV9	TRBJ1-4	TGTGCCAGCAGCTTGAACCGGGACAGTGAAAAACTGTTTTTT	CASSLNRDSEKLFF
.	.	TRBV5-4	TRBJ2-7	TGTGCCAGCAGCGAGGACTGGAGCTCCTACGAGCAGTACTTC	CASSEDWSSYEQYF
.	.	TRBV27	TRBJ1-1	TGTGCCAGCAGTCTCGCCGGGACAATGAACACTGAAGCTTTCTTT	CASSLAGTMNTEAFF
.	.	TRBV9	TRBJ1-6	TGTGCCAGCAGCCCACAGGCCAGCTCCTATAATTCACCCCTCCACTTT	CASSPQASSYNSPLHF
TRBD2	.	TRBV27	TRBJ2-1	TGTGCCAGCAGTTTACTCCGACTAGCGGGAGCTCTGGTGGATGAGCAGTTCTTC	CASSLLRLAGALVDEQFF
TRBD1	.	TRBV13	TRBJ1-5	TGTGCCAGCAGCTACGGGACAGGGAATCAGCCCCAGCATTTT	CASSYGTGNQPQHF
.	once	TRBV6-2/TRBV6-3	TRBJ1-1	TGTGCCAGCAGTGAGGGCGGGGAGGACACTGAAGCTTTCTTT	CASSEGGEDTEAFF
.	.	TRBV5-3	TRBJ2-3	TGTGCCAGAAGCTTGGTCCCCAGCGGGAGGACAGGGCATACGCAGTATTTT	CARSLVPSGRTGHTQYF
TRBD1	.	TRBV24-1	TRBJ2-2	TGTGCCACCAGTGATTTCCTCCGGACAGGGGTGGACACCGGGGAGCTGTTTTTT	CATSDFLRTGVDTGELFF
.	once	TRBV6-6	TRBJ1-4	TGTGCCAGCAGTCCCACAGGGAATGAAAAACTGTTTTTT	CASSPTGNEKLFF
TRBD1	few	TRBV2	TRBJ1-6	TGTGCCAGCGAGGGGGCCGCGGGTTCACCCCTCCACTTT	CASEGAAGSPLHF
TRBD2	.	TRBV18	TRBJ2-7	TGTGCCAGCTCACCAACTAGCGGGAGGCCTTGGATGGGAGAGCAGTACTTC	CASSPTSGRPWMGEQYF